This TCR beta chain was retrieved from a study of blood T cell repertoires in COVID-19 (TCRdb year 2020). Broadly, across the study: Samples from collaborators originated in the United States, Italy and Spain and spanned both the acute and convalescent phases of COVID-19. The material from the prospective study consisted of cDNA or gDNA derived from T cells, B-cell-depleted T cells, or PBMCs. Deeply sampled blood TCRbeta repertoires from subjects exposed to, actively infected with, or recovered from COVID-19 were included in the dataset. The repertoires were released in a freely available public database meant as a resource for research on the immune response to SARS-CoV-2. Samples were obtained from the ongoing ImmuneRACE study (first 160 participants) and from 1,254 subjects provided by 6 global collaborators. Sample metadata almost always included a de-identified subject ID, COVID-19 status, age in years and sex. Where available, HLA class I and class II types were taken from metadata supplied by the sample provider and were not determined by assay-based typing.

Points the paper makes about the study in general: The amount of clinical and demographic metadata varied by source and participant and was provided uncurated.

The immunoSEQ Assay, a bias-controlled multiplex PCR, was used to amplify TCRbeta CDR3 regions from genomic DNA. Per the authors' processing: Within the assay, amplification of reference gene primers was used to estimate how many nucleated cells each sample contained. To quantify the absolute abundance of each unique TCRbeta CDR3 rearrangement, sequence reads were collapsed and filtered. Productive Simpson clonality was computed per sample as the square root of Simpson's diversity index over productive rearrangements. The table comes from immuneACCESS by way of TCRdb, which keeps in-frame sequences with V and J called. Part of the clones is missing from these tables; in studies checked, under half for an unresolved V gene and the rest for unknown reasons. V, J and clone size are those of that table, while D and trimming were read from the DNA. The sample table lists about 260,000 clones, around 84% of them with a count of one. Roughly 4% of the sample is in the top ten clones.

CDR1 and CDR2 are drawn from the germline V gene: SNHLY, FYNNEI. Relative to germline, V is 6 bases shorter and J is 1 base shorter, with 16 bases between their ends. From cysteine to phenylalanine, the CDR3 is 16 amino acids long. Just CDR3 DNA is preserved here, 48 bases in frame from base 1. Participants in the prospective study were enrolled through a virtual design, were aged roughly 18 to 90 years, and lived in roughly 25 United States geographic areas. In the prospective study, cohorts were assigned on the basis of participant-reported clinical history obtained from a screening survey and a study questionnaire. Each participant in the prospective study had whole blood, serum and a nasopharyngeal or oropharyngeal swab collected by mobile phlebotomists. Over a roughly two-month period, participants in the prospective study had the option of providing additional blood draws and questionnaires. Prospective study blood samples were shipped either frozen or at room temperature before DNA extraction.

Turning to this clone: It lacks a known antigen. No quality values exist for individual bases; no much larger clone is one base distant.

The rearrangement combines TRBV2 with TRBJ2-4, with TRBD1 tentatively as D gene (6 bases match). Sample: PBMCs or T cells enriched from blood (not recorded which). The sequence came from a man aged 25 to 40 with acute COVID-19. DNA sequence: TGTGCCAGCAGAGGGGGACGGCCGGGGGCCAAAAACATTCAGTACTTC. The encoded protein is CASRGGRPGAKNIQYF.